One sample yielded the 17 T cell receptor beta chains listed below, sequenced in a study of T-cell reconstitution after alpha-beta-depleted transplantation in children. A TCRbeta library incorporating unique molecular identifiers was prepared. Each CDR3 protein gets one entry after TCRdb re-called the PCR reads with MiXCR. Counted here are hundreds of thousands of distinct CDR3 sequences, 16% occurring once; the ten biggest clones make up roughly 5%. The material sequenced was PBMCs, mostly from graft donor cells, taken 360 days after TCRalphabeta/CD19-depleted stem cell transplant. The receptor set was obtained from a male patient aged 10 to 17 who had a stem cell transplant for acute lymphoblastic leukemia, so the T cells may come from the graft donor.

This chain joins TRBV5-1 and TRBJ1-2; D remains ambiguous. Trimming stripped 0 bases from V and 4 bases from J, with 10 bases between. Per the germline V gene, CDR1 is SGHRS and CDR2 is YFSETQ. This CDR3 has 14 residues. The DNA for the CDR3 is TGCGCCAGCAGCTTGGAATTCGGCGGCTATGGCTACACCTTC. Protein product: CASSLEFGGYGYTF.

The chain has TRBV9 and TRBJ2-2; D unclear. The V end lost 0 bases, the J end lost 9 bases, and 15 bases lay between the germline ends. This CDR3 comprises 15 residues. Germline CDR1 is SGDLS and CDR2 is YYNGEE. CDR3 sequence (DNA): TGTGCCAGCAGCGTAGACGAGCTAGGGAAGAGGGAGCTGTTTTTT. Translation gives CASSVDELGKRELFF.

This clonotype was recorded at least ten times. The chain links TRBV7-3 to TRBJ2-3; D not certain. Trimming shortened V by 4 bases and J by 4 bases, and 15 bases separated the two germline ends. CDR3 length: 15 residues. CDR1 is SGHTA and CDR2 is FQGTGA in the germline V gene. The CDR3 loop is CASSSSGVTADTQYF. CDR3 DNA sequence: TGTGCCAGCAGCTCATCGGGCGTCACTGCAGATACGCAGTATTTT.

The chain links TRBV7-6 to TRBJ2-3, with 9 bases matching TRBD2. J gave up 8 bases and V 1 base, and 10 bases lay outside the gene matches. The germline gives CDR1 SGHVS, CDR2 FNYEAQ. The CDR3 loop spans 16 amino acids. CDR3 sequence reads: CASSLVVAGAGGTQYF. The CDR3 DNA is TGTGCCAGCAGCTTAGTTGTGGCGGGAGCGGGAGGTACGCAGTATTTT.

Concerning this clonotype itself: Just one base apart from a much larger clone, this may be a read error. The J gene is TRBJ2-7, the V gene TRBV20-1; the match to TRBD2 covers 13 bases. Germline assignment: CDR1 DFQATT and CDR2 SNEGSKA (reference sequence). The CDR3 is 16 amino acids. V lost 2 bases to trimming and J lost 10 bases; unmatched junction nucleotides: 14. The CDR3 coding sequence is TGCAGTGCTAGATCTGCGACTAGCGGGAGGACCCGAGAACAGTACTTC. It specifies CSARSATSGRTREQYF.

The CDR3 protein is CASSGLGQGYSPLHF. In nucleotides, the CDR3 is TGTGCCAGCAGTGGCCTCGGGCAGGGCTATTCACCCCTCCACTTT. The chain combines TRBV27 with TRBJ1-6, with TRBD1 as a possible D gene (5 bases). Looked up from germline, CDR1 is MNHEY and CDR2 is SMNVEV (reference sequence). This CDR3 contains 15 residues. V lost 5 bases, J lost 8 bases, and 16 bases lay in between.

The V and J genes are TRBV11-1 and TRBJ2-1; D is undetermined. With 3 bases removed from V and 0 bases from J, the gap between germline ends came to 18 bases. There are 18 residues in the CDR3. The germline V gene encodes CDR1 SGHAT and CDR2 FQDESV (reference sequence). The chain's CDR3 is CASSFTRSTKLSYNEQFF. The CDR3 nucleotides are TGTGCCAGCAGCTTTACGAGGAGTACCAAGCTCTCCTACAATGAGCAGTTCTTC.

This clonotype appeared many times. The chain recombines TRBV4-1 with TRBJ2-3, with no clear D. Germline CDR1 reads MGHRA; CDR2 reads YSYEKL. The CDR3 is 12 amino acids. The V end lost 1 base, the J end lost 5 bases, and 4 bases lay between the germline ends. The chain's CDR3 is CASSQVLDTQYF. Here the CDR3 DNA reads TGCGCCAGCAGCCAAGTTCTAGATACGCAGTATTTT.

The chain combines TRBV7-3 with TRBJ1-1; D gene ambiguous. Trimming pared 5 bases from V and 0 bases from J, leaving 7 bases between. The germline V gene encodes CDR1 SGHTA and CDR2 FQGTGA. The CDR3 runs 13 residues. The CDR3 sequence is CASSHGVNTEAFF. The CDR3, as DNA: TGTGCCAGCAGCCACGGGGTGAACACTGAAGCTTTCTTT.

V is TRBV18 and J is TRBJ2-7; D is uncertain. Trimming took off 2 bases at V and 0 bases at J, with 8 bases between the two ends. CDR1 is KGHSH, CDR2 LQKENI, per germline. The CDR3 totals 14 residues. In DNA form, the CDR3 reads TGTGCCAGCTCACCAGCCGGGTTCTCCTACGAGCAGTACTTC. This translates into CASSPAGFSYEQYF.

V is TRBV7-6 and J is TRBJ2-5; tentative D call: TRBD1 (6 bases). The V gene lost 4 bases and the J gene lost 3 bases, with 12 bases spanning the gap. Germline assignment: CDR1 SGHVS and CDR2 FNYEAQ. The CDR3 has 14 residues. CDR3 in amino acids: CASSSAGVKETQYF. CDR3 bases: TGTGCCAGCAGCTCTGCAGGGGTTAAAGAGACCCAGTACTTC.

The rearrangement uses TRBV20-1 and TRBJ2-3; TRBD2 aligns across 9 bases. V lost 6 bases and J lost 8; bases outside the gene matches: 18. Germline V gives CDR1 DFQATT, CDR2 SNEGSKA (reference sequence). This CDR3 comprises 16 residues. The CDR3 region has the DNA TGCAGTGCGCCGCCTCTAGCGGGACGCCCTTCGGGTACGCAGTATTTT. It specifies CSAPPLAGRPSGTQYF.

This clonotype was seen more than once but under ten times. The chain couples TRBV10-1 to TRBJ2-7; 9 bases align to TRBD2. CDR3 length equals 14 residues. CDR1 and CDR2 (germline): WNHNN, SYGVQD (reference sequence). V shed 3 bases, J shed 3 bases, and the junction held 3 bases outside the gene matches. The CDR3 nucleotides read TGCGCCAGCAGTGATAGCGGGAGAAACTACGAGCAGTACTTC. This encodes CASSDSGRNYEQYF.

This clonotype appeared a few times. V is TRBV30 and J is TRBJ2-1; D is ambiguous. Between the trimmed V and J ends, which lost 0 bases and 6 bases, there was a span of 3 bases. The CDR3 contains 11 residues. Germline V CDR1 and CDR2: GTSNPN, SVGIG (reference sequence). CDR3 in DNA: TGTGCCTGGAGTGTCTTCAATGAGCAGTTCTTC. This encodes CAWSVFNEQFF.

This clonotype has at least ten counts. The chain links TRBV6-5 to TRBJ1-1; D is unresolved. Germline V gene lookup returns CDR1 MNHEY and CDR2 SVGAGI. The CDR3 extends over 11 amino acids. The V end lost 2 bases, the J end lost 6 bases, and 4 bases lay between the germline ends. The CDR3 loop reads CASSYLAEAFF. In nucleotides, the CDR3 is TGTGCCAGCAGTTACCTGGCTGAAGCTTTCTTT.

J is TRBJ2-1 and V is TRBV6-2 or TRBV6-3, with no clear D. V was shortened by 4 bases and J by 8 bases, with 9 bases between the two germline ends. The germline V gene has CDR1 MNHEY and CDR2 SVGEGT. The CDR3 length is 12 residues. CDR3 region: CASSFPTYEQFF. For the CDR3, the DNA is TGTGCCAGCAGTTTCCCTACTTATGAGCAGTTCTTC.

This clonotype was counted between two and nine times. One end of the junction varies from germline; a read error may be responsible. CDR3 region: CASSKAGQSYNEQFF. The CDR3 DNA follows: TGTGCCAGCAGTAAAGCGGGACAGTCCTACAATGAGCAGTTCTTC. V is TRBV6-1 and J is TRBJ2-1; D tentatively reads TRBD1 or TRBD2 (7 bases each). CDR1 is MNHNS and CDR2 is SASEGT in the germline V gene. The CDR3 covers 15 residues.